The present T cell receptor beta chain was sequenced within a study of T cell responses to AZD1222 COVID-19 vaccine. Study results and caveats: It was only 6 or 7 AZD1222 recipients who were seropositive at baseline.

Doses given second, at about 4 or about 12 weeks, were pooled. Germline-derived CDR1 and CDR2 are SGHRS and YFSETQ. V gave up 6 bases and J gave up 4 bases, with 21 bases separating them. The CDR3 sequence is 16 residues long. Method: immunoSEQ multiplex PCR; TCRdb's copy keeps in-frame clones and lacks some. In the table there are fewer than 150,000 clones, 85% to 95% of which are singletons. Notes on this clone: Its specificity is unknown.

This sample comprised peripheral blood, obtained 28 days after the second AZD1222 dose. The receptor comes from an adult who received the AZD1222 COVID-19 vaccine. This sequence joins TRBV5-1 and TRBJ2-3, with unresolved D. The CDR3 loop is CASTLGRGTIADTQYF. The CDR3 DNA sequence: TGCGCCAGCACTCTTGGGCGCGGAACAATAGCAGATACGCAGTATTTT.